Listed below are T cell receptor beta chains from one sample, sequenced in a study of blood T cell repertoires in COVID-19. This table comes from immunoSEQ multiplex PCR, and its TCRdb copy is limited to in-frame clones, with some not included. Here the sample spans about 480,000 clones, 88% being singletons. Input material: PBMCs or T cells enriched from blood (not recorded which). Source of these receptors: a woman aged 40 to 50 who had recovered from COVID-19. CDR3s include the opening cysteine and the closing phenylalanine or tryptophan. Each record gives: V gene, J gene, CDR3 length, D gene, clone size, CDR3 protein, CDR3 DNA. The D gene is left open where the match is weak. Rows give clone size only sometimes, using once, few, many, or a class for an expanded clone.

v_call: TRBV18; j_call: TRBJ2-1; cdr3_length: 16; d_call: TRBD2; clone_size: .; cdr3_aa: CASSPPGLAIFREQFF; cdr3_nt: TGTGCCAGCTCACCGCCGGGACTAGCGATCTTTCGGGAGCAGTTCTTC
v_call: TRBV18; j_call: TRBJ1-5; cdr3_length: 15; d_call: TRBD1; clone_size: .; cdr3_aa: CASSPTGISNQPQHF; cdr3_nt: TGTGCCAGCTCACCGACAGGGATTAGCAATCAGCCCCAGCATTTT
v_call: TRBV29-1; j_call: TRBJ1-1; cdr3_length: 13; d_call: .; clone_size: .; cdr3_aa: CSVVLHLNTEAFF; cdr3_nt: TGCAGCGTCGTCCTTCACTTGAACACTGAAGCTTTCTTT
v_call: TRBV10-3; j_call: TRBJ1-2; cdr3_length: 13; d_call: TRBD1; clone_size: .; cdr3_aa: CASSPGTGTGYTF; cdr3_nt: TGTGCCTCCTCGCCCGGGACAGGGACCGGCTACACCTTC
v_call: TRBV7-2; j_call: TRBJ2-1; cdr3_length: 18; d_call: .; clone_size: .; cdr3_aa: CAGSLKMGAESSYNEQFF; cdr3_nt: TGTGCCGGCAGCTTAAAGATGGGAGCGGAGAGCTCCTACAATGAGCAGTTCTTC
v_call: TRBV5-5; j_call: TRBJ2-3; cdr3_length: 17; d_call: TRBD2; clone_size: .; cdr3_aa: CASSTGLAGTNTDTQYF; cdr3_nt: TGTGCCAGCAGCACCGGACTAGCGGGAACTAACACAGATACGCAGTATTTT
v_call: TRBV10-3; j_call: TRBJ1-1; cdr3_length: 13; d_call: TRBD1; clone_size: .; cdr3_aa: CAITGTGNTEAFF; cdr3_nt: TGTGCCATCACTGGGACAGGGAACACTGAAGCTTTCTTT
v_call: TRBV5-1; j_call: TRBJ2-7; cdr3_length: 13; d_call: .; clone_size: .; cdr3_aa: CASSAGTPPEQYF; cdr3_nt: TGCGCCAGCAGCGCCGGGACACCTCCTGAGCAGTACTTC
v_call: TRBV6-1; j_call: TRBJ2-1; cdr3_length: 15; d_call: .; clone_size: .; cdr3_aa: CASSENVLIPGEQFF; cdr3_nt: TGTGCCAGCAGTGAAAACGTCCTTATCCCAGGGGAGCAGTTCTTC
v_call: TRBV2; j_call: TRBJ1-2; cdr3_length: 15; d_call: .; clone_size: .; cdr3_aa: CASSASAGAYYGYTF; cdr3_nt: TGTGCCAGCAGTGCGTCGGCGGGGGCCTACTATGGCTACACCTTC
v_call: TRBV27; j_call: TRBJ2-3; cdr3_length: 17; d_call: TRBD2; clone_size: .; cdr3_aa: CASRLAGVEVGTDTQYF; cdr3_nt: TGTGCCAGCAGGCTAGCGGGAGTGGAGGTTGGCACAGATACGCAGTATTTT
v_call: TRBV7-9; j_call: TRBJ2-3; cdr3_length: 15; d_call: .; clone_size: .; cdr3_aa: CASSLFSGGTDTQYF; cdr3_nt: TGTGCCAGCAGCTTATTTTCGGGAGGCACAGATACGCAGTATTTT
v_call: TRBV19; j_call: TRBJ2-2; cdr3_length: 15; d_call: TRBD1; clone_size: .; cdr3_aa: CASSTSGQTTGELFF; cdr3_nt: TGTGCCAGTAGTACTTCGGGACAGACAACCGGGGAGCTGTTTTTT
v_call: TRBV10-3; j_call: TRBJ2-7; cdr3_length: 13; d_call: TRBD1; clone_size: few; cdr3_aa: CAISGDRIYEQYF; cdr3_nt: TGTGCCATCAGTGGGGACAGGATCTACGAGCAGTACTTC
v_call: TRBV20-1; j_call: TRBJ2-1; cdr3_length: 11; d_call: .; clone_size: .; cdr3_aa: CSARYYNEQFF; cdr3_nt: TGCAGTGCTAGGTACTACAATGAGCAGTTCTTC
v_call: TRBV18; j_call: TRBJ2-7; cdr3_length: 15; d_call: TRBD2; clone_size: .; cdr3_aa: CASSPRTSGSYEQYF; cdr3_nt: TGTGCCAGCTCTCCCCGGACTAGCGGGTCCTACGAGCAGTACTTC